This T cell receptor (beta chain) appears in the sequencing data of a study of T cell responses to AZD1222 COVID-19 vaccine. Clones were read by immunoSEQ multiplex PCR, and TCRdb kept only the in-frame ones, dropping some. The sample records 130,000 to 150,000 clones, 70% to 90% being singletons. The ends were cut back, 1 base at V and 3 bases at J, with 9 bases in the middle. From germline, CDR1 is MNHEY and CDR2 SVGAGI. The CDR3 sequence is 14 residues long. Points from the study as a whole: Vaccine-related CD4 TCRs covered spike, predominating at 160-218 and 743-854.

Points on this clone: Its specificity is unknown.

The genes are TRBV6-5 and TRBJ1-1; unclear D gene. The sequence derives from an adult in good health. The sequences come from peripheral blood, collected on day 0 of AZD1222 vaccination. CDR3 sequence (DNA): TGTGCCAGCAGTTACTTCGGGGATCACACTGAAGCTTTCTTT. Translated: CASSYFGDHTEAFF.